This TCR beta chain emerged from a study of blood T cell repertoires in COVID-19. Study summary: Sites across the United States, Italy and Spain contributed samples from acute and convalescent COVID-19. T cells, B-cell-depleted T cells, or PBMCs supplied cDNA or gDNA.

This clone was detected only once. Seattle participants joined during active infection and were tracked over time. Under the authors' procedure: Researchers report that nucleated cell counts were estimated from reference gene primer amplification. The repertoire was sequenced with immunoSEQ multiplex PCR; TCRdb's copy has only in-frame clones and lacks some. The D gene and trimming were derived from the DNA, and the V and J assignments and clone size from that table. The top ten hold roughly 5.2% of the sample, which has roughly 100,000 clones, 87% seen once. The sequenced sample was peripheral blood. The TCR originated in a woman between 50 and 59 years old with COVID-19, enrolled during active disease.

CDR3: CASSKGGAHPGDTQYF. DNA of the CDR3: TGTGCCAGCAGCAAGGGGGGGGCCCACCCCGGAGATACGCAGTATTTT. The chain links TRBV21-1 to TRBJ2-3; TRBD2 was called by the table and not checked on the DNA. TRBV21-1 is a documented pseudogene. This CDR3 region has 16 residues.